This T cell receptor beta chain derives from a study of T-cell memory formation after mild COVID-19. About this clonotype: The antigen is unknown.

Losses at the gene ends were 2 bases for V and 3 bases for J; bases not matched to a gene: 5. CDR1 and CDR2 from the germline V gene are SQVTM and ANQGSEA. The CDR3 spans 15 residues. Overall study results and limits: Among contracting clones, CD4+ were mainly CM/EM and CD8+ enriched in EMRA.

MiXCR, applied by TCRdb to the 5' RACE reads, yields one record per CDR3 protein. The table lists hundreds of thousands of distinct CDR3 sequences, approximately 19% of them singletons, with 20% to 25% in the top ten. J is TRBJ2-3 and V is TRBV29-1; 10 bases are shared with TRBD2. The source material was PBMCs or a T cell subset sorted from them (not recorded which). The receptor was isolated from a man aged 18 to 30 who had mild COVID-19 (a few samples of this study predate the infection). Cell type and time point are not known. The CDR3 loop reads CSVEPSGLATDTQYF. CDR3 DNA sequence: TGCAGCGTTGAACCTTCGGGACTAGCGACAGATACGCAGTATTTT.